This is a list of T cell receptor beta chains from one sample in a study of human T cells and chemical hapten exposure. Each CDR3 protein is one row after TCRdb ran MiXCR on the RACE reads. Among roughly 97,000 distinct CDR3 sequences listed, 27% were seen once. Sample: whole blood, taken in connection with sensitization to the hapten diphenylcyclopropenone (DPC). The receptors derive from a middle-aged man with alopecia areata. Some clones in this sample may be carry-over from other donors' samples. Both conserved end residues are part of each CDR3.

v_gene: TRBV5-4; len: 15; j_gene: TRBJ2-7; CDR3aa: CASSFLSGSSYEQYF
v_gene: TRBV20-1; len: 15; j_gene: TRBJ2-7; CDR3aa: CSARDAGRASYEQYF
v_gene: TRBV27; len: 15; j_gene: TRBJ1-5; CDR3aa: CASSFRAVLDQPQHF
v_gene: TRBV20-1; len: 14; j_gene: TRBJ1-5; CDR3aa: CSARPRYSNQPQHF
v_gene: TRBV7-2; len: 17; j_gene: TRBJ2-5; CDR3aa: CASSFASSGREKGTQYF
v_gene: TRBV28; len: 15; j_gene: TRBJ2-1; CDR3aa: CASRMGLGGGNEQFF
v_gene: TRBV6-5; len: 16; j_gene: TRBJ2-4; CDR3aa: CASSHGRSGTLNIQYF
v_gene: TRBV27; len: 16; j_gene: TRBJ2-7; CDR3aa: CASSPIPGQGGYEQYF
v_gene: TRBV21-1; len: 13; j_gene: TRBJ2-7; CDR3aa: CASISGFSYEQYF
v_gene: TRBV7-2; len: 14; j_gene: TRBJ2-1; CDR3aa: CASSSDRGYNEQFF
v_gene: TRBV9; len: 14; j_gene: TRBJ2-7; CDR3aa: CASSVLPNHYEQYF
v_gene: TRBV7-9; len: 16; j_gene: TRBJ1-4; CDR3aa: CASSHRQAETNEKLFF
v_gene: TRBV10-3; len: 15; j_gene: TRBJ2-3; CDR3aa: CATHSGQGPTDTQYF
v_gene: TRBV9; len: 15; j_gene: TRBJ2-7; CDR3aa: CASSVDRDSPNEQYF
v_gene: TRBV11-2; len: 15; j_gene: TRBJ2-1; CDR3aa: CASSSGGRRGNEQFF
v_gene: TRBV7-2; len: 16; j_gene: TRBJ2-7; CDR3aa: CASSLGLAAQPHEQYF
v_gene: TRBV28; len: 15; j_gene: TRBJ1-6; CDR3aa: CASQIPQGYNSPLHF
v_gene: TRBV20-1; len: 13; j_gene: TRBJ2-7; CDR3aa: CSATGVKAYEQYF
v_gene: TRBV28; len: 14; j_gene: TRBJ2-7; CDR3aa: CASTRDQGSYEQYF
v_gene: TRBV24-1; len: 19; j_gene: TRBJ2-1; CDR3aa: CATSDLKGASEGSSNEQFF
v_gene: TRBV5-6; len: 14; j_gene: TRBJ1-1; CDR3aa: CASSFGQTNTEAFF
v_gene: TRBV6-6; len: 13; j_gene: TRBJ1-1; CDR3aa: CASSQDPNTEAFF
v_gene: TRBV2; len: 12; j_gene: TRBJ1-1; CDR3aa: CASSEDRVVAFF
v_gene: TRBV24-1; len: 14; j_gene: TRBJ2-3; CDR3aa: CATSQQGATDTQYF
v_gene: TRBV29-1; len: 16; j_gene: TRBJ2-3; CDR3aa: CSGGGNRGLSTDTQYF
v_gene: TRBV7-9; len: 13; j_gene: TRBJ2-7; CDR3aa: CASSLGVSYEQYF
v_gene: TRBV6-6; len: 17; j_gene: TRBJ2-5; CDR3aa: CASSSGLAGVGEETQYF
v_gene: TRBV12-3/TRBV12-4; len: 17; j_gene: TRBJ2-1; CDR3aa: CASSLVARPISYNEQFF
v_gene: TRBV28; len: 14; j_gene: TRBJ1-5; CDR3aa: CASITRAGSQPQHF
v_gene: TRBV7-9; len: 12; j_gene: TRBJ1-3; CDR3aa: CASSLTGNTIYF
v_gene: TRBV28; len: 14; j_gene: TRBJ2-2; CDR3aa: CASSGTGVSGELFF
v_gene: TRBV27; len: 14; j_gene: TRBJ1-5; CDR3aa: CASSLQGSNQPQHF
v_gene: TRBV7-2; len: 16; j_gene: TRBJ2-6; CDR3aa: CASSLVPRSGANVLTF
v_gene: TRBV20-1; len: 11; j_gene: TRBJ2-1; CDR3aa: CSAGRGGEQFF
v_gene: TRBV12-3/TRBV12-4; len: 13; j_gene: TRBJ2-1; CDR3aa: CASSLDLGYEQFF
v_gene: TRBV10-3; len: 13; j_gene: TRBJ1-1; CDR3aa: CAISDRLLPEAFF
v_gene: TRBV28; len: 16; j_gene: TRBJ1-1; CDR3aa: CASSLLTGWSGTEAFF
v_gene: TRBV5-5; len: 17; j_gene: TRBJ2-3; CDR3aa: CASSLARTGVGTDTQYF
v_gene: TRBV20-1; len: 15; j_gene: TRBJ1-6; CDR3aa: CSASDRASYNSPLHF
v_gene: TRBV12-3/TRBV12-4; len: 14; j_gene: TRBJ2-4; CDR3aa: CASGSPGNKNIQYF
v_gene: TRBV10-3; len: 15; j_gene: TRBJ2-7; CDR3aa: CAITPTSGRTHEQYF
v_gene: TRBV15; len: 17; j_gene: TRBJ1-3; CDR3aa: CATSRVLGRASGNTIYF
v_gene: TRBV20-1; len: 14; j_gene: TRBJ2-3; CDR3aa: CSAPSGRATDTQYF
v_gene: TRBV20-1; len: 12; j_gene: TRBJ1-1; CDR3aa: CSARGDSTEAFF
v_gene: TRBV28; len: 11; j_gene: TRBJ1-5; CDR3aa: CASSQGQPQHF
v_gene: TRBV5-1; len: 18; j_gene: TRBJ2-6; CDR3aa: CASSARPGDLTGANVLTF
v_gene: TRBV20-1; len: 15; j_gene: TRBJ1-5; CDR3aa: CSARARRQGNQPQHF
v_gene: TRBV6-2/TRBV6-3; len: 14; j_gene: TRBJ1-1; CDR3aa: CASSYPQGTAEAFF
v_gene: TRBV5-1; len: 14; j_gene: TRBJ1-5; CDR3aa: CASSLFPGGQPQHF
v_gene: TRBV6-2/TRBV6-3; len: 16; j_gene: TRBJ2-4; CDR3aa: CASSYSKGAAKNIQYF
v_gene: TRBV6-4; len: 16; j_gene: TRBJ2-3; CDR3aa: CASSDSWGAGTDTQYF
v_gene: TRBV12-3/TRBV12-4; len: 14; j_gene: TRBJ1-1; CDR3aa: CASSFRAGNTEAFF
v_gene: TRBV6-5; len: 13; j_gene: TRBJ1-2; CDR3aa: CASSYSRGSGYTF
v_gene: TRBV5-1; len: 16; j_gene: TRBJ2-1; CDR3aa: CASSLTTGGIGNEQFF